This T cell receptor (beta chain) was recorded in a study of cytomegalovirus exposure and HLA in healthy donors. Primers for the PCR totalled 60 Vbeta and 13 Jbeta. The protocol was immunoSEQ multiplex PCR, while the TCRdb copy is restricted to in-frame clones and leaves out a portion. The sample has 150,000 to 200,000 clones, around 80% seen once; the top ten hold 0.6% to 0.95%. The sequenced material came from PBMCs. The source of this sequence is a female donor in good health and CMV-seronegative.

CDR3 DNA: TGTGCCAGCAGTTACCGTGGACTAGCGGGAGGTAATGAGCAGTTCTTC. Translated: CASSYRGLAGGNEQFF. The J gene is TRBJ2-1, the V gene TRBV6-5, with 14 bases lining up with TRBD2. CDR1 MNHEY and CDR2 SVGAGI come from the germline V gene. The length of the CDR3 is 16 residues. Trimming took 2 bases from V and 7 from J; bases not matched to a gene: 4.